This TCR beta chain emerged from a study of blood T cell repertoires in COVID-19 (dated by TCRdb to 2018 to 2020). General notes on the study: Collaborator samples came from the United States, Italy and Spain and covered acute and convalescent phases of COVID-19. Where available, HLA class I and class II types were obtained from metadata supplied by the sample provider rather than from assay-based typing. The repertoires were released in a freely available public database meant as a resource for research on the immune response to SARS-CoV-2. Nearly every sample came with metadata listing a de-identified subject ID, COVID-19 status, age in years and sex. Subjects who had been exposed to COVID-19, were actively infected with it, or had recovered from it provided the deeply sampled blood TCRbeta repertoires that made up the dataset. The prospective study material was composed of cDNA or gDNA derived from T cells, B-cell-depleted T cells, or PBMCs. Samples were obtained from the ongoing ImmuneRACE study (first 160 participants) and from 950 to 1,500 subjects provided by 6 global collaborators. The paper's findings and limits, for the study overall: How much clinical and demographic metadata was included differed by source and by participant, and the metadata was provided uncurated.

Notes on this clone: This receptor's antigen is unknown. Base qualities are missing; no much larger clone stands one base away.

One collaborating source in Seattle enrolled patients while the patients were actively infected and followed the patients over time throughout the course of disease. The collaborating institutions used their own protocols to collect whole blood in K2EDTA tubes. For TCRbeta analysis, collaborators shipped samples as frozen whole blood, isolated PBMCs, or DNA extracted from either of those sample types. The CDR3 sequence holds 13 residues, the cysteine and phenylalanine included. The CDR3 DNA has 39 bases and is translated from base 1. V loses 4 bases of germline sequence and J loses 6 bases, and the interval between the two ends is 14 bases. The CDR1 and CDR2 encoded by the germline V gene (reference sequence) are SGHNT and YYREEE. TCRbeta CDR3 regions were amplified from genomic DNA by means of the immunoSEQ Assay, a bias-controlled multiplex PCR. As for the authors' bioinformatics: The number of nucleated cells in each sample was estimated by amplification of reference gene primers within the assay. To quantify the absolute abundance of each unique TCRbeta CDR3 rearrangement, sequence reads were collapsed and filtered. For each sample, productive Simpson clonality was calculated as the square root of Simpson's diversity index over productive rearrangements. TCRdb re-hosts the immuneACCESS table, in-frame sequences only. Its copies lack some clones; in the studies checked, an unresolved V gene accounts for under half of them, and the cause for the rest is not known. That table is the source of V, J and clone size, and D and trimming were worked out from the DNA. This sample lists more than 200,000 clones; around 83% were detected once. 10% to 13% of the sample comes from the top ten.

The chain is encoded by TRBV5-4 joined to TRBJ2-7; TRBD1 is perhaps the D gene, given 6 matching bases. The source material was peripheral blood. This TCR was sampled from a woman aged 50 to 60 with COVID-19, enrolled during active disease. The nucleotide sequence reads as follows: TGTGCCAGCAGCCCTACAGGGTATGGCGAGCAGTACTTC. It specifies CASSPTGYGEQYF.